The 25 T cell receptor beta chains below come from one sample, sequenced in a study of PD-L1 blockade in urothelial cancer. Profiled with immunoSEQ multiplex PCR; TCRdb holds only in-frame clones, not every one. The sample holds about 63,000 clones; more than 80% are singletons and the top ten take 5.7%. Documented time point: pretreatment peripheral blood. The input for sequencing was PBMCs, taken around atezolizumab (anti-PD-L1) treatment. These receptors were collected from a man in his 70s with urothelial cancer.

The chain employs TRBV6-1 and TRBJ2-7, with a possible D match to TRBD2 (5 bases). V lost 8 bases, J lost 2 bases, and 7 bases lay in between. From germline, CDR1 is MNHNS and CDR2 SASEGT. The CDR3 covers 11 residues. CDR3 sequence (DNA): TGTGCCAGCTGGGGAGCCTACGAGCAGTACTTC. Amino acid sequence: CASWGAYEQYF.

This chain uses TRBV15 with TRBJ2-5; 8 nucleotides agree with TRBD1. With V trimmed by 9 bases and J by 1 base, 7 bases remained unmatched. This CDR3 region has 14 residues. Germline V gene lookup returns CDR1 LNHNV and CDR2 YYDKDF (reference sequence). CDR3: CATSPGTGQETQYF. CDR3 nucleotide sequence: TGTGCCACTTCTCCGGGGACAGGCCAAGAGACCCAGTACTTC.

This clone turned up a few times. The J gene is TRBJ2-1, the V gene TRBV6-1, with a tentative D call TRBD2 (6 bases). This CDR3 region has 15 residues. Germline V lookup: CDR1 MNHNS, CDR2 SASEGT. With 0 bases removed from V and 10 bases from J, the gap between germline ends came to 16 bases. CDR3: CASSEAPGGAWEQFF. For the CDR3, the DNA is TGTGCCAGCAGTGAAGCGCCCGGGGGAGCCTGGGAGCAGTTCTTC.

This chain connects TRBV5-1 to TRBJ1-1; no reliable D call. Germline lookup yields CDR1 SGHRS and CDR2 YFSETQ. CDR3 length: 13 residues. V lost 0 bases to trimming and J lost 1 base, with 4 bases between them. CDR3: CASSLGGNTEAFF. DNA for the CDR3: TGCGCCAGCAGCTTGGGAGGGAACACTGAAGCTTTCTTT.

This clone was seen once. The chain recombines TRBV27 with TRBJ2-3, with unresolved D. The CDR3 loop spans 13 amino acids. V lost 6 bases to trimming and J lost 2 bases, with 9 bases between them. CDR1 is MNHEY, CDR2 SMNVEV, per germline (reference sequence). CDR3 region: CASSHSPTDTQYF. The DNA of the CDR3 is TGTGCCAGCAGCCACTCCCCCACAGATACGCAGTATTTT.

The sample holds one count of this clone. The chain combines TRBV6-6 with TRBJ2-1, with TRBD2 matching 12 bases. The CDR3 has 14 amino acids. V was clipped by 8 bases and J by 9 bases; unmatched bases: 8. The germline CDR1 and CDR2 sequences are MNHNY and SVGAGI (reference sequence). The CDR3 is CASVLAGGRTEQFF. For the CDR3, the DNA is TGTGCCAGCGTACTAGCGGGAGGTAGAACTGAGCAGTTCTTC.

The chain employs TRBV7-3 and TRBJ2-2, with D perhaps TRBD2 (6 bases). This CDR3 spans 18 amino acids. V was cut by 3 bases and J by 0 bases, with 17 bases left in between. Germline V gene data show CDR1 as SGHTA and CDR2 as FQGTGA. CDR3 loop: CASSFFLGGRANTGELFF. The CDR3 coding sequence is TGTGCCAGCAGCTTCTTTTTGGGGGGACGCGCGAACACCGGGGAGCTGTTTTTT.

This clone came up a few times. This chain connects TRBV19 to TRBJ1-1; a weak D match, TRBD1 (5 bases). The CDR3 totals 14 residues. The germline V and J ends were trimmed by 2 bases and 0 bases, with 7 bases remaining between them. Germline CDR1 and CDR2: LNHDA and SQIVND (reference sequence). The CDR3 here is CASSINRLNTEAFF. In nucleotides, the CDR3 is TGTGCCAGTAGTATAAACAGGTTGAACACTGAAGCTTTCTTT.

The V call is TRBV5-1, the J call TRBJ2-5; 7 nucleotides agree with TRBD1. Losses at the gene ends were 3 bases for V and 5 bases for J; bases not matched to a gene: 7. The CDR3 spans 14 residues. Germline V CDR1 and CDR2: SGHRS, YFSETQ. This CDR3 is CASSWTDRLETQYF. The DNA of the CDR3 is TGCGCCAGCAGCTGGACGGACAGGTTGGAGACCCAGTACTTC.

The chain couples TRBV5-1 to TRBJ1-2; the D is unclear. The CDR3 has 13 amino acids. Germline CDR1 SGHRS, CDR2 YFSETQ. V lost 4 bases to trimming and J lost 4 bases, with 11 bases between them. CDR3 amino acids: CASSGQVSYGYTF. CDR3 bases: TGCGCCAGCAGCGGGCAGGTATCCTATGGCTACACCTTC.

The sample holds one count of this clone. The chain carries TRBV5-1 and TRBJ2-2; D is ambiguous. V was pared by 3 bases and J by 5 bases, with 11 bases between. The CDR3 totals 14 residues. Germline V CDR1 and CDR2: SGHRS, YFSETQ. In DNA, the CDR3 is TGCGCCAGCAGCTGGTCCTCAGGAACCGGGGAGCTGTTTTTT. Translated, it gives CASSWSSGTGELFF. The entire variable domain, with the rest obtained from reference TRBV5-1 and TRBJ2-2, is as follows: KAGVTQTPRYLIKTRGQQVTLSCSPISGHRSVSWYQQTPGQGLQFLFEYFSETQRNKGNFPGRFSGRQFSNSRSEMNVSTLELGDSALYLCASSWSSGTGELFFGEGSRLTVL.

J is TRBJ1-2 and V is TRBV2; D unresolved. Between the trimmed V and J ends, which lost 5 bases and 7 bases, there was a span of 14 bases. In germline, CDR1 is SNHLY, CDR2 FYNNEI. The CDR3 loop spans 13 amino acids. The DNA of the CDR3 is TGTGCCAGCAGTCCGATGACTTCCGGTGGCTACACCTTC. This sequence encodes CASSPMTSGGYTF.

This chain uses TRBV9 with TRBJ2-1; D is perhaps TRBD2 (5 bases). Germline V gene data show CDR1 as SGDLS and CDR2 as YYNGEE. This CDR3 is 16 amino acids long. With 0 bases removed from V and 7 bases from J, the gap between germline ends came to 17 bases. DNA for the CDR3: TGTGCCAGCAGCGTAGAACCCCTAGCACCGTCGAATGAGCAGTTCTTC. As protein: CASSVEPLAPSNEQFF. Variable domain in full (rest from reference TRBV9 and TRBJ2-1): DSGVTQTPKHLITATGQRVTLRCSPRSGDLSVYWYQQSLDQGLQFLIQYYNGEERAKGNILERFSAQQFPDLHSELNLSSLELGDSALYFCASSVEPLAPSNEQFFGPGTRLTVL.

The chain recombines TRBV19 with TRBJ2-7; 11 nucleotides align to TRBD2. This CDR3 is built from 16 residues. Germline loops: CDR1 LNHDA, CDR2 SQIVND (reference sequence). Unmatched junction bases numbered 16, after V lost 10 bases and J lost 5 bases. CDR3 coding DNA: TGTGCCACCTCGACCGGGACTAGCGGAGATGCCCACGAGCAGTACTTC. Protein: CATSTGTSGDAHEQYF.

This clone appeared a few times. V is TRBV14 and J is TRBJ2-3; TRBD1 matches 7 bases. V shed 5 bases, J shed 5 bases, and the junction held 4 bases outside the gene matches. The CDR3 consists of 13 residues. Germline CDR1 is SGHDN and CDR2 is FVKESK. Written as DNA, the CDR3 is TGTGCCAGCAGCGGTGCAGGGGGAGATACGCAGTATTTT. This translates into CASSGAGGDTQYF.

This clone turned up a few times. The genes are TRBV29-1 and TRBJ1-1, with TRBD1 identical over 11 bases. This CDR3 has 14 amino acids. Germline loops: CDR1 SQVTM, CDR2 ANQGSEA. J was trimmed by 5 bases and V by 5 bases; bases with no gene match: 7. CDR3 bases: TGCAGCGTTATTCGGACAGGGGGCTTAACTGAAGCTTTCTTT. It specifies CSVIRTGGLTEAFF.

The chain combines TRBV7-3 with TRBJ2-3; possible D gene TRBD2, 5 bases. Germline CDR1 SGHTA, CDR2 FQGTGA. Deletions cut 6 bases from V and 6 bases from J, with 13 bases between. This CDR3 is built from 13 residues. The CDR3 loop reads CASSQGLADTQYF. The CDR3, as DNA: TGTGCCAGCAGTCAAGGACTGGCGGATACGCAGTATTTT.

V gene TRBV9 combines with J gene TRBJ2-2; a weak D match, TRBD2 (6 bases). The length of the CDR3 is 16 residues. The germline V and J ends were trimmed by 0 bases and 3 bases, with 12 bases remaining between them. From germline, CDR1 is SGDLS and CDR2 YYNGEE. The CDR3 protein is CASSVAAGSYTGELFF. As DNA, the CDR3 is TGTGCCAGCAGCGTAGCGGCGGGGAGCTACACCGGGGAGCTGTTTTTT.

The CDR3 reads CASSPTGTGIEKLFF. CDR3 sequence (DNA): TGTGCCAGCAGTCCCACCGGGACAGGAATTGAAAAACTGTTTTTT. The rearrangement links TRBV7-9 to TRBJ1-4, with 8 bases lining up with TRBD1. This CDR3 is 15 amino acids long. V shed 6 bases, J shed 7 bases, and the junction held 10 bases outside the gene matches. Looked up from germline, CDR1 is SEHNR and CDR2 is FQNEAQ (reference sequence).

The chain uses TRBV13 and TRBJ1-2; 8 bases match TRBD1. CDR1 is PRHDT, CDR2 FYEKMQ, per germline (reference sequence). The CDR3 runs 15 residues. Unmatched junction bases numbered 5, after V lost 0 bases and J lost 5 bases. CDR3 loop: CASSLGGQERYGYTF. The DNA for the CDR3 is TGTGCCAGCAGCTTAGGGGGACAGGAAAGGTATGGCTACACCTTC.

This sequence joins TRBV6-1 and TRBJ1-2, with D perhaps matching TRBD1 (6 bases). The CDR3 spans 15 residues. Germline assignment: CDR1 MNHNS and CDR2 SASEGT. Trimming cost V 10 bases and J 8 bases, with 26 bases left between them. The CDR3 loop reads CATIPQGTDLKGYTF. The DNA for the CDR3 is TGTGCCACCATCCCACAGGGCACCGATTTGAAAGGCTACACCTTC.

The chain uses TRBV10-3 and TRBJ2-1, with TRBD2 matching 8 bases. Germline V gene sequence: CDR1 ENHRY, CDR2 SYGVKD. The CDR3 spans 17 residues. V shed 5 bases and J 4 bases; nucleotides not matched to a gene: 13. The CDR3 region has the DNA TGTGCCATCAGTCCCCTCGGAAGCGGGGGCCTATACAATGAGCAGTTCTTC. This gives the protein CAISPLGSGGLYNEQFF.

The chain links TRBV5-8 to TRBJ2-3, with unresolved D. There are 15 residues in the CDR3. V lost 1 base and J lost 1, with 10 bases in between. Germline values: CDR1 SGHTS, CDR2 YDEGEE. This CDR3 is CASSLQVGGTDTQYF. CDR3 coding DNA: TGTGCCAGCAGCTTGCAGGTCGGTGGCACAGATACGCAGTATTTT.

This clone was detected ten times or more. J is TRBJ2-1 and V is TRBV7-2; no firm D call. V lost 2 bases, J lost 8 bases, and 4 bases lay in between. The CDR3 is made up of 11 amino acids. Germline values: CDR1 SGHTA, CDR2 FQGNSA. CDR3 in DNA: TGTGCCAGCAGCTTATACTATGAGCAGTTCTTC. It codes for CASSLYYEQFF.

CDR3 nucleotides: TGCGCCAGCAGCTCCTCGGTGGGGGAGGCCACTGAAGCTTTCTTT. Amino acid sequence: CASSSSVGEATEAFF. This chain links TRBV5-1 with TRBJ1-1, with TRBD1 as a possible D gene (5 bases). Trimming removed 3 bases from V and 4 bases from J, with 16 bases in between. The CDR3 is 15 amino acids. Germline V gene data show CDR1 as SGHRS and CDR2 as YFSETQ.